A selection of T cell receptor beta chains follows, all from one sample in a study of shared clonotypes between healthy human individuals. TCRdb's table, derived via immunoSEQ multiplex PCR, lists solely in-frame clones and lacks some. The sample shows 2 million to 2.5 million clones, 85% to 95% of them seen only once. Sequencing was done on a sample of naive CD4+ T cells from PBMCs. These receptors were obtained from a man aged 18-30 years in good health. Some clones in this sample may be carry-over from other donors' samples. CDR3s include the opening cysteine and the closing phenylalanine or tryptophan. The D gene is left open where the match is weak. Size tells how often a clone was seen (once, few, many) or the class of an expanded clone, and some rows leave it out.

.,TRBV7-9,.,TRBJ1-1,TGTGCCAGCAGCTTGAGGGAGACTGAAGCTTTCTTT,CASSLRETEAFF
.,TRBV6-6,.,TRBJ2-2,TGTGCCAGCAGTAGGGGGGTTGGGGTCGCCGGGGAGCTGTTTTTT,CASSRGVGVAGELFF
TRBD1,TRBV5-1,.,TRBJ2-5,TGCGCCAGCAGCGAACCGCCCAGGGGGCCGTACCAAGAGACCCAGTACTTC,CASSEPPRGPYQETQYF
.,TRBV6-5,.,TRBJ2-7,TGTGCCAGCAGTAGAACCTGGGGGGACTCCTACGAGCAGTACTTC,CASSRTWGDSYEQYF
TRBD2,TRBV27,.,TRBJ2-1,TGTGCCAGCAGTTTATCGATAGGACTAGCGGTGTACAATGAGCAGTTCTTC,CASSLSIGLAVYNEQFF
TRBD2,TRBV11-3,.,TRBJ2-7,TGTGCCAGCAGCATAGCTAGCGGCGCCTCCTACGAGCAGTACTTC,CASSIASGASYEQYF
.,TRBV18,.,TRBJ1-1,TGTGCCAGCTCACCAAACGTTGCGAATAGGCAGGATAATACTGAAGCTTTCTTT,CASSPNVANRQDNTEAFF
TRBD1,TRBV5-5,.,TRBJ2-6,TGTGCCAGCAGCAAGGGACAGGGAGCAGGTGGGGCCAACGTCCTGACTTTC,CASSKGQGAGGANVLTF
.,TRBV4-2,few,TRBJ1-5,TGTGCCAGCAGCCAAGAGCTCTATCAGCCCCAGCATTTT,CASSQELYQPQHF
.,TRBV5-1,.,TRBJ1-2,TGCGCCAGCAGCTTGGAGCAGGAAGTGGGTGGCTACACCTTC,CASSLEQEVGGYTF
TRBD1,TRBV27,.,TRBJ1-2,TGTGCCAGCAGAGGACAGGGAGCTAACTATGGCTACACCTTC,CASRGQGANYGYTF
.,TRBV9,once,TRBJ2-3,TGTGCCAGCAGCGAGGTCGGGGGAAACCCTCTCTTCACAGATACGCAGTATTTT,CASSEVGGNPLFTDTQYF
TRBD1,TRBV28,.,TRBJ1-2,TGTGCCAGCCGATTAGGGGGCCCGAGTGGCTACACCTTC,CASRLGGPSGYTF
.,TRBV5-1,.,TRBJ1-4,TGCGCCAGCAGCCGACCTGACAGAGGAACTAATGAAAAACTGTTTTTT,CASSRPDRGTNEKLFF
.,TRBV9,.,TRBJ2-1,TGTGCCAGCAGCGTTCAGCGGAGCTCCTACAATGAGCAGTTCTTC,CASSVQRSSYNEQFF
.,TRBV18,.,TRBJ2-5,TGTGCCAGCTCACCACGGGACTGGGCCACCCAGTACTTC,CASSPRDWATQYF
.,TRBV30,.,TRBJ1-3,TGTGCCTGGAGTGTACCTTTTCATCCTCCCGGAGTCTCTGGAAACACCATATATTTT,CAWSVPFHPPGVSGNTIYF
.,TRBV5-1,.,TRBJ1-2,TGCGCCAGCAGTCAGGAAAACTATGGCTACACCTTC,CASSQENYGYTF
.,TRBV2,.,TRBJ1-3,TGTGCCAGCAGGGCTTGGGAAAACACCATATATTTT,CASRAWENTIYF
TRBD2,TRBV28,.,TRBJ2-3,TGTGCCAGCAGCACCTTAGCGGGCCTTAGCACAGATACGCAGTATTTT,CASSTLAGLSTDTQYF
TRBD1,TRBV6-6,.,TRBJ1-5,TGTGCCAGCAGTTACCACACCGGGACAGGGGTTCAGCCCCAGCATTTT,CASSYHTGTGVQPQHF
.,TRBV2,.,TRBJ1-2,TGTGCCAGCACCCCCCGGGTGGGTAGCCCCGGTAACTATGGCTACACCTTC,CASTPRVGSPGNYGYTF
TRBD1,TRBV19,.,TRBJ1-2,TGTGCCAGTAGCATTCCGGGACAGAAATTTTTTTATGACTACACCTTC,CASSIPGQKFFYDYTF
.,TRBV4-2,.,TRBJ2-7,TGTGCCAGCAGCCAAGACGAGGGGACGGTTGCCTACGAGCAGTACTTC,CASSQDEGTVAYEQYF
.,TRBV2,once,TRBJ2-4,TGTGCCAGCAGTCAGCCGGGTACGGCCAAAAACATTCAGTACTTC,CASSQPGTAKNIQYF
.,TRBV5-1,.,TRBJ1-3,TGCGCCAGCAGCTTGGCAGCCGTCTCTGGAAACACCATATATTTT,CASSLAAVSGNTIYF
TRBD1,TRBV6-6,.,TRBJ2-1,TGTGCCAGCAGTTACTCTGGGACAGGGACTCGAGAGCAGTTCTTC,CASSYSGTGTREQFF
TRBD1,TRBV2,.,TRBJ1-2,TGTGCCAGCAGTCCTGGGACAGGGAACTATGGCTACACCTTC,CASSPGTGNYGYTF
.,TRBV5-1,.,TRBJ2-5,TGCGCCAGCAGCTTGGTGCAGGGGAGAGGAGAGACCCAGTACTTC,CASSLVQGRGETQYF
TRBD2,TRBV7-2,.,TRBJ2-2,TGTGCCAGCAGCTTAAGCGGGAGCGGGGAGCTGTTTTTT,CASSLSGSGELFF
.,TRBV6-5,.,TRBJ1-5,TGTGCCAGCAGTTACGGCCGCAATCAGCCCCAGCATTTT,CASSYGRNQPQHF
.,TRBV7-2,.,TRBJ1-2,TGTGCCAGCAGCCAGAAGTCCCAGGGGCCGATTAACTATGGCTACACCTTC,CASSQKSQGPINYGYTF
.,TRBV5-1,.,TRBJ2-5,TGCGCCAGCAGCCGGGGCCCCCGAGCCGGGAGCGGAGAGACCCAGTACTTC,CASSRGPRAGSGETQYF
.,TRBV19,once,TRBJ1-1,TGTGCCAGTAGTCACAGGGCCACCACTGAAGCTTTCTTT,CASSHRATTEAFF
.,TRBV7-6,.,TRBJ2-3,TGTGCCAGCAGCTTAGCGCTAGTCCCTAGCAACAGAGGGATAGATACGCAGTATTTT,CASSLALVPSNRGIDTQYF
.,TRBV6-4,.,TRBJ2-1,TGTGCCAGCAGTGACTCGGAGTCTGGGTTAGATATGGTGCAGTTCTTC,CASSDSESGLDMVQFF
TRBD2,TRBV10-3,.,TRBJ2-7,TGTGCCATCAGTAAGACTAGCGGAAGGCGCTACGAGCAGTACTTC,CAISKTSGRRYEQYF
.,TRBV30,.,TRBJ1-5,TGTGCCTGGAACATTAAAAGGACGGGGAATAGCAATCAGCCCCAGCATTTT,CAWNIKRTGNSNQPQHF
TRBD1,TRBV7-3,.,TRBJ1-1,TGTGCCAGCAGCCTGACAGGGTCCACTGAAGCTTTCTTT,CASSLTGSTEAFF
.,TRBV5-6,.,TRBJ2-1,TGTGCCAGCAGCTTGGACAGGGACAATGAGCAGTTCTTC,CASSLDRDNEQFF
.,TRBV7-2,.,TRBJ1-1,TGTGCCAGCAGCTTAGTGGTTGGGAACACTGAAGCTTTCTTT,CASSLVVGNTEAFF
.,TRBV7-9,.,TRBJ1-2,TGTGCCAGCAGCTTACTCAACAGCAACTATGGCTACACCTTC,CASSLLNSNYGYTF
.,TRBV2,.,TRBJ2-4,TGTGCCAGCAGTGACAGGGGATTAGCCAAAAACATTCAGTACTTC,CASSDRGLAKNIQYF
.,TRBV7-2,once,TRBJ2-7,TGTGCCAGCAGCCAACAGGGCATCTCCTACGAGCAGTACTTC,CASSQQGISYEQYF
.,TRBV2,.,TRBJ1-2,TGTGCCAGCAGTCCGGGGACCGACTATGGCTACACCTTC,CASSPGTDYGYTF
TRBD1,TRBV5-4,.,TRBJ2-7,TGTGCCAGCAGCTTGACGACAGGGAGCTACGAGCAGTACTTC,CASSLTTGSYEQYF
.,TRBV4-1,.,TRBJ2-5,TGCGCCAGCAGCCAAGAAGGGACGCCGGGTCGGACCCAGTACTTC,CASSQEGTPGRTQYF
.,TRBV4-2,.,TRBJ2-5,TGTGCCAGCAGCCGGGGCGTAGCAAACCTCCAAGAGACCCAGTACTTC,CASSRGVANLQETQYF
.,TRBV4-3,.,TRBJ1-5,TGCGCCAGCAGCCTGGATGTGGTCTCGGGTACCAATCAGCCCCAGCATTTT,CASSLDVVSGTNQPQHF
.,TRBV30,.,TRBJ2-1,TGTGCCTGGAGTTTCGGCTCAGGCGATGAGCAGTTCTTC,CAWSFGSGDEQFF
.,TRBV5-1,.,TRBJ2-3,TGCGCCAGCAGCTTCGAAGGAACAGATACGCAGTATTTT,CASSFEGTDTQYF
.,TRBV6-6,.,TRBJ1-5,TGTGCCAGCACCCCAGGGACATTTCCCGCTCAGCCCCAGCATTTT,CASTPGTFPAQPQHF
.,TRBV18,.,TRBJ2-7,TGTGCCAGCTCACTCTTTCCTGGCGGCCCCTACGAGCAGTACTTC,CASSLFPGGPYEQYF
.,TRBV5-1,.,TRBJ1-4,TGCGCCAGCAGCTTGCAAGGGGGGGAAAAACTGTTTTTT,CASSLQGGEKLFF
TRBD1,TRBV29-1,.,TRBJ2-7,TGCAGCGTGGGAGACACAGGGGGTTCCTACGAGCAGTACTTC,CSVGDTGGSYEQYF
TRBD1,TRBV13,.,TRBJ2-6,TGTGCCAGCAGCTTATTAGGGGGCTGGGTTTCTGGGGCCAACGTCCTGACTTTC,CASSLLGGWVSGANVLTF
TRBD2,TRBV7-2,.,TRBJ2-7,TGTGCCAGCAGCTTAGCCGGGACTAGCGGGACCTACGAGCAGTACTTC,CASSLAGTSGTYEQYF